This T cell receptor beta chain was sequenced during a study of blood T cell repertoires in COVID-19. Germline assignment: CDR1 SEHNR and CDR2 FQNEAQ (reference sequence). CDR3 length equals 16 residues. V was trimmed by 5 bases and J by 2 bases, leaving 16 bases between them. Clones were read by immunoSEQ multiplex PCR, and TCRdb kept only the in-frame ones, dropping some. Of about 180,000 clones in the sample, 85% to 90% were seen once. The V and J genes are TRBV7-9 and TRBJ1-3, with D unresolved. Sequences were obtained from peripheral blood. This clonotype was obtained from a man in his 70s with active or convalescent COVID-19. CDR3 in DNA: TGTGCCAGCAGCCCTCCTGAGCAACTCACTGGAAACACCATATATTTT. This translates into CASSPPEQLTGNTIYF.